This T cell receptor (beta chain) was identified in a study of T cell changes during pregnancy in multiple sclerosis. TCRdb's copy holds only in-frame clones and misses some; the assay was immunoSEQ multiplex PCR. The sample contains approximately 60,000 clones, about 93% of which appear only once. After removal of 4 bases from V and 7 bases from J, the junction contained 11 bases not matched to a gene. Germline loops: CDR1 SGHNT, CDR2 YYREEE (reference sequence). This CDR3 is 15 amino acids long. This clone came up once. The receptor was derived from a female donor with multiple sclerosis, enrolled in a pregnancy study. The chain has TRBV5-4 and TRBJ2-7; 10 nucleotides line up with TRBD2. Material: CD4+ T cells from peripheral blood mononuclear cells, obtained before pregnancy. The CDR3 nucleotides are TGTGCCAGCAGCCTCGAAGCGGGAGGGCCGAGGGAGCAGTACTTC. This encodes CASSLEAGGPREQYF. Full variable domain (remainder filled in from reference TRBV5-4 and TRBJ2-7): ETGVTQSPTHLIKTRGQQVTLRCSSQSGHNTVSWYQQALGQGPQFIFQYYREEENGRGNFPPRFSGLQFPNYSSELNVNALELDDSALYLCASSLEAGGPREQYFGPGTRLTVT.